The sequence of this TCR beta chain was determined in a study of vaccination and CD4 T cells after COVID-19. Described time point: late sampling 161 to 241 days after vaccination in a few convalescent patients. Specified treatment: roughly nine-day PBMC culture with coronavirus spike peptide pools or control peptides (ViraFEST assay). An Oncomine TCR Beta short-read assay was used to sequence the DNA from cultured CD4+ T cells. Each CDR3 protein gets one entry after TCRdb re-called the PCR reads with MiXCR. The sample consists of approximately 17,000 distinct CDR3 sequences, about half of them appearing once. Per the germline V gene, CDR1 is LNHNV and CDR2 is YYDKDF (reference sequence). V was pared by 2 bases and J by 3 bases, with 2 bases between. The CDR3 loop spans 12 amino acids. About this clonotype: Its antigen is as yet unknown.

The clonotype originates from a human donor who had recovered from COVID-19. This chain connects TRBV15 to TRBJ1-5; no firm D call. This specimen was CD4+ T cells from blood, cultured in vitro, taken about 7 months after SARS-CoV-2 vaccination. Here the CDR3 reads CATSRNNQPQHF. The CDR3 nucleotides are TGTGCCACCAGCAGAAACAATCAGCCCCAGCATTTT.